This T cell receptor (beta chain) was sequenced in a study of CD8+ T cells in alopecia areata. Across the study: A regimen of oral tofacitinib, 5 to 10 mg twice daily, was given to treated patients.

Study conclusions and caveats: Because one nonresponder was included, the link of baseline CD8+ expansion to response is considered uncertain.

The CDR3 length is 14 residues. Germline assignment: CDR1 SQVTM and CDR2 ANQGSEA. Trimming at V came to 8 bases and at J to 2 bases, leaving 5 bases not matched to a gene. Treatment given: oral pan-JAK inhibitor, 5-10 mg twice daily. Regarding this clone: The antigen is undetermined.

Sequencing templates came from extracted RNA that was reverse transcribed into cDNA. Profiled with immunoSEQ multiplex PCR; TCRdb holds only in-frame clones, not every one. The table shows 90,000 to 150,000 clones, with less than 75% occurring only once. The sample in question was CD8+ T cells sorted from blood, obtained at week 4, from a patient treated with tofacitinib. The clonotype originates from a human donor with alopecia areata. The V call is TRBV29-1, the J call TRBJ2-3; TRBD1 matches 12 bases. CDR3 sequence (DNA): TGCAGCCCGGGACAGGGGGCGAACACAGATACGCAGTATTTT. Protein sequence: CSPGQGANTDTQYF.